This record covers a single TCR beta chain. Its antigen is unknown. This table comes from immunoSEQ multiplex PCR, and its TCRdb copy is limited to in-frame clones, with some not included. The sample yields about 3,100 clones, around 70% seen once. This sample was included in a study of high-grade serous ovarian cancer treatment subgroups. At the level of the study: Each sample yielded on average around 7,000 unique TCR beta rearrangements from roughly 15,000 reads.

Tumor samples were obtained before definitive surgery or chemotherapy. The CDR3 consists of 13 residues. Trimming cost V 6 bases and J 4 bases, with 13 bases left between them. Per germline, CDR1 MDHEN and CDR2 SYDVKM. Findings and limits, study-wide: Same-patient tumor repertoires overlapped at roughly 0.095 to 0.8; different patients barely overlapped. CDR1 and CDR2 were left unanalyzed; analyses focused on CDR3.

The sequence came from a human donor with high-grade serous ovarian cancer. Material for sequencing was tumor tissue. The V gene is TRBV28, the J gene TRBJ2-7; D unresolved. CDR3 in DNA: TGTGCCAGCAGACTCCCCCCTAGGTACGAGCAGTACTTC. This sequence encodes CASRLPPRYEQYF.